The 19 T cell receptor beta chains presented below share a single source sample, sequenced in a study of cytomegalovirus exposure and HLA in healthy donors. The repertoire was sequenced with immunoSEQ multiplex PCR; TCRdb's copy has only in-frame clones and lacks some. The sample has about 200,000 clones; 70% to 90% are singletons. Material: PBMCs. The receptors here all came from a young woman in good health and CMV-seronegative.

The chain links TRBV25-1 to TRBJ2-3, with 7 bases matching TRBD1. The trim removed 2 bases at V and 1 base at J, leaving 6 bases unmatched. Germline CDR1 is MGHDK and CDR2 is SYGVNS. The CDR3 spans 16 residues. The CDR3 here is CASSEPDRTGTDTQYF. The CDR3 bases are TGTGCCAGCAGTGAACCGGACAGGACAGGCACAGATACGCAGTATTTT.

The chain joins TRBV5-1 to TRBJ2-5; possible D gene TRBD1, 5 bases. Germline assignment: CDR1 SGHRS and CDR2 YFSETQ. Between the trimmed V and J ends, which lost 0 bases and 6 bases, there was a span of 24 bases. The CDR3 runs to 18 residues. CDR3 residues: CASSLGSLGQGGLKTQYF. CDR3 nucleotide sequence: TGCGCCAGCAGCTTGGGGTCTTTGGGGCAGGGCGGTTTGAAGACCCAGTACTTC. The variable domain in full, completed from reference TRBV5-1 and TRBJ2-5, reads KAGVTQTPRYLIKTRGQQVTLSCSPISGHRSVSWYQQTPGQGLQFLFEYFSETQRNKGNFPGRFSGRQFSNSRSEMNVSTLELGDSALYLCASSLGSLGQGGLKTQYFGPGTRLLVL.

The CDR3 DNA reads as TGTGCCAGCAGACTCCTCTTGGGGGGGGCAGAAGGCTACACCTTC. Translating gives CASRLLLGGAEGYTF. The rearrangement uses TRBV28 and TRBJ1-2, with D possibly matching TRBD1 (6 bases). The CDR3 runs to 15 residues. Trimming cost V 6 bases and J 8 bases, with 22 bases left between them. CDR1 is MDHEN, CDR2 SYDVKM, per germline.

Here the CDR3 DNA reads TGTGCCAGCAGTGCCCAAGAGACCCAGTACTTC. The encoded protein is CASSAQETQYF. The V gene is TRBV2, the J gene TRBJ2-5, with unresolved D. Germline CDR1 and CDR2: SNHLY and FYNNEI. The CDR3 spans 11 residues. Trimming took off 4 bases at V and 1 base at J, with 1 base between the two ends.

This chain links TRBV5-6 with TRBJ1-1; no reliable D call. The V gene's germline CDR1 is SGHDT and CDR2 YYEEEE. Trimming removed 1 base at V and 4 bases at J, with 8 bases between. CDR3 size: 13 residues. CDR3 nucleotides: TGTGCCAGCAGCTTGAGGTCCCTCACTGAAGCTTTCTTT. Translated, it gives CASSLRSLTEAFF.

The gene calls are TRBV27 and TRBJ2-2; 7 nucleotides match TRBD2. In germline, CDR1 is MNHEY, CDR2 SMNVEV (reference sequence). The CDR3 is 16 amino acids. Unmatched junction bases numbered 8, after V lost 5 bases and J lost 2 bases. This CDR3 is CASSGRGSANTGELFF. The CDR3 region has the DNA TGTGCCAGCAGTGGGCGCGGGAGTGCCAACACCGGGGAGCTGTTTTTT.

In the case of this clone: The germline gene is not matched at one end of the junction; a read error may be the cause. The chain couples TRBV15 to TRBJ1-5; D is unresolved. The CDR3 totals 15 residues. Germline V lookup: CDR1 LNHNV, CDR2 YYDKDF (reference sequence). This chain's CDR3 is CATSREGNSNQPQHF. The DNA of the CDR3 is TGTGCCACCAGCCGAGAGGGTAATAGCAATCAGCCCCAGCATTTT.

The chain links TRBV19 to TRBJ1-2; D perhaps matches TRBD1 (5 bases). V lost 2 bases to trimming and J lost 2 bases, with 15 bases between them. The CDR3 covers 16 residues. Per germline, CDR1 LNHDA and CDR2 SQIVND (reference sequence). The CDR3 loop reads CASSISGSGPNYGYTF. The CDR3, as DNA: TGTGCCAGTAGTATATCAGGGTCGGGGCCGAACTATGGCTACACCTTC.

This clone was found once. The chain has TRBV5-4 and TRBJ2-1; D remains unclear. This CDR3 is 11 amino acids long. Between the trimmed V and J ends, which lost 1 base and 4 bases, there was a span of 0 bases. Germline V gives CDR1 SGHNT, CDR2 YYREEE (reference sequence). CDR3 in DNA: TGTGCCAGCAGCTTGTACAATGAGCAGTTCTTC. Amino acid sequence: CASSLYNEQFF.

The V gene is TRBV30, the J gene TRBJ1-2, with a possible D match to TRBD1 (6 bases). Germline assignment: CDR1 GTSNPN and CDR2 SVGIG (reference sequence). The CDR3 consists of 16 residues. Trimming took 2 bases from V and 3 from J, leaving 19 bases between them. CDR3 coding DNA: TGTGCCTGGAGTAGGTTTTCGGCGGAGGGGGACTATGGCTACACCTTC. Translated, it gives CAWSRFSAEGDYGYTF.

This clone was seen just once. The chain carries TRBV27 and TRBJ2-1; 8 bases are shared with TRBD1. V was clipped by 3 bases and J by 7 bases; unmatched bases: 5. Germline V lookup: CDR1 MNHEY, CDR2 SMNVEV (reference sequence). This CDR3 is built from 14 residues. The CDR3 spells CASSFFGTGNEQFF. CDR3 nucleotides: TGTGCCAGCAGTTTCTTCGGGACAGGAAATGAGCAGTTCTTC.

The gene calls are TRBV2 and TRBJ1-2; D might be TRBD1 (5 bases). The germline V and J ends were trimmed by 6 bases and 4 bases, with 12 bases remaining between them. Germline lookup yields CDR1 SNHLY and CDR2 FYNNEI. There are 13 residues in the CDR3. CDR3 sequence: CASRTQARYGYTF. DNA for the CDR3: TGTGCCAGCAGAACACAGGCCCGCTATGGCTACACCTTC.

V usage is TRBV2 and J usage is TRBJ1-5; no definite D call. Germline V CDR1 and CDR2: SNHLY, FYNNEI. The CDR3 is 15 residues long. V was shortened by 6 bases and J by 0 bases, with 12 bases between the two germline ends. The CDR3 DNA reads TGTGCCAGCAGCGCTCCCCCGAATAGCAATCAGCCCCAGCATTTT. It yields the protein CASSAPPNSNQPQHF.

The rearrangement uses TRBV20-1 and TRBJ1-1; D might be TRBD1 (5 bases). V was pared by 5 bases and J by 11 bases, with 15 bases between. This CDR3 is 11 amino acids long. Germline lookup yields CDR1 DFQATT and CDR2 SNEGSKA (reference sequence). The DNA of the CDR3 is TGCAGTGCTTCCCCCAGGGAACAGGCTTTCTTT. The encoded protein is CSASPREQAFF.

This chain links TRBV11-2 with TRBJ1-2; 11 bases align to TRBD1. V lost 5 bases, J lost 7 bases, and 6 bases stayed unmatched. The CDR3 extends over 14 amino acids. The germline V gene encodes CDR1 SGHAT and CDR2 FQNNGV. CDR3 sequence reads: CASSLGQGAAGYTF. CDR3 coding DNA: TGTGCCAGCAGCCTCGGACAGGGGGCGGCTGGCTACACCTTC.

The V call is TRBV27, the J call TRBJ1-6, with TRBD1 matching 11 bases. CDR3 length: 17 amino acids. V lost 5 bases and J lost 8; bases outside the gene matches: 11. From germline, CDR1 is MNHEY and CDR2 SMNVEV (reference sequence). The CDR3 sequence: CASSPLGQGALYSPLHF. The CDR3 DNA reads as TGTGCCAGCAGTCCCCTAGGACAGGGGGCACTTTATTCACCCCTCCACTTT.

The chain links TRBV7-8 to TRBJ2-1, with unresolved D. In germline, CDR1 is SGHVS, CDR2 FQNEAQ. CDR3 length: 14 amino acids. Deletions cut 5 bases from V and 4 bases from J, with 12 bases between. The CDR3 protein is CASSVLTHYNEQFF. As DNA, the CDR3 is TGTGCCAGCAGCGTCCTAACACATTACAATGAGCAGTTCTTC.

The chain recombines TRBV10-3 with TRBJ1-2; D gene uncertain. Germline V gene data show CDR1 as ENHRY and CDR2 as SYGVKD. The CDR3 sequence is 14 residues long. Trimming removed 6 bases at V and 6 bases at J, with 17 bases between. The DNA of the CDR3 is TGTGCCATCAGCCCAAATGGACCTGGCGATGGCTACACCTTC. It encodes CAISPNGPGDGYTF.

This CDR3 reads CASSVTQDEAFF. The CDR3 coding sequence is TGTGCCAGCAGCGTAACACAGGATGAAGCTTTCTTT. The rearrangement joins TRBV7-9 to TRBJ1-1; possible D gene TRBD1, 5 bases. Germline V gene sequence: CDR1 SEHNR, CDR2 FQNEAQ (reference sequence). Trimming cost V 5 bases and J 7 bases, with 11 bases left between them. CDR3 length: 12 amino acids. Full variable domain (outside the CDR3, taken from reference TRBV7-9 and TRBJ1-1): DTGVSQNPRHKITKRGQNVTFRCDPISEHNRLYWYRQTLGQGPEFLTYFQNEAQLEKSRLLSDRFSAERPKGSFSTLEIQRTEQGDSAMYLCASSVTQDEAFFGQGTRLTVV.